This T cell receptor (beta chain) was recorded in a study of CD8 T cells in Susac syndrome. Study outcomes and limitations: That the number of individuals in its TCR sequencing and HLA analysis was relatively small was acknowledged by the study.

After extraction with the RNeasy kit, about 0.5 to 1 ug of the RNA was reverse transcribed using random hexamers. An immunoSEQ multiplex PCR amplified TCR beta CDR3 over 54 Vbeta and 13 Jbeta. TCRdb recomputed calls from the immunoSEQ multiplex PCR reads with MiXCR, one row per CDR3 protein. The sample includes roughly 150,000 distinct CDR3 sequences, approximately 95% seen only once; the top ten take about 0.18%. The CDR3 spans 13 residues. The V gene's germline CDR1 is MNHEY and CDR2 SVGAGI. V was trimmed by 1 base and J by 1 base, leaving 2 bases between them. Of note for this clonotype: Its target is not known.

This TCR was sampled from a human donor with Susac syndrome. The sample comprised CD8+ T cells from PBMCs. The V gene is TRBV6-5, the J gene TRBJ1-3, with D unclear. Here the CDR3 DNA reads TGTGCCAGCAGTTACTTGTCTGGAAACACCATATATTTT. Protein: CASSYLSGNTIYF.